The TCR beta chain under discussion was sequenced for a study of breast tumors, draining lymph nodes, adjacent tissues. The study's findings and limits: Tumor T cell lymph node origin was a supported hypothesis, not proven.

V was pared by 4 bases and J by 6 bases, with 6 bases of the junction left unmatched. This CDR3 is 13 amino acids long. Germline-derived CDR1 and CDR2 are MGHRA and YSYEKL. Axillary draining lymph nodes of breast cancer patients supplied the node samples. This clonotype has at least ten counts. Its antigen remains unidentified. In TCRdb, the multiplex PCR reads were re-called with MiXCR into one record per CDR3 protein. The sample lists about 130,000 distinct CDR3 sequences, 15% to 20% occurring once. The receptor comes from a female donor with breast cancer. Some clones in this sample may be carry-over from other donors' samples. The chain couples TRBV4-1 to TRBJ2-7, with 7 bases identical to TRBD1. Specimen: axillary lymph node tissue. The DNA of the CDR3 is TGCGCCAGCAGCCTTCCGGACAGGCCCGAGCAGTACTTC. Protein: CASSLPDRPEQYF.